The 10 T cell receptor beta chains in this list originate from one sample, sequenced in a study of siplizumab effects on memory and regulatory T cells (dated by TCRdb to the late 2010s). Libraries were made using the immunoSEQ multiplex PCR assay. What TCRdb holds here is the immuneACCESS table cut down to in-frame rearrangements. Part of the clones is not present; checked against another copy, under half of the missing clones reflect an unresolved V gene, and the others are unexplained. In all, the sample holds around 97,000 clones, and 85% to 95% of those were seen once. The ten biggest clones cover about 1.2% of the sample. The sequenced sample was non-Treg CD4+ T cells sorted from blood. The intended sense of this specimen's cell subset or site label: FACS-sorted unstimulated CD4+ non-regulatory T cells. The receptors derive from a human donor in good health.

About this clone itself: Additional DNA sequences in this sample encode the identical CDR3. The CDR3 protein is CASSLGRATNEKLFF. The CDR3 DNA is TGCGCCAGCAGCTTGGGTAGGGCTACTAATGAAAAACTGTTTTTT. The rearrangement uses TRBV5-1 and TRBJ1-4; D is unresolved. The germline V gene encodes CDR1 SGHRS and CDR2 YFSETQ. The CDR3 has 15 amino acids. The ends were cut back, 0 bases at V and 2 bases at J, with 8 bases in the middle.

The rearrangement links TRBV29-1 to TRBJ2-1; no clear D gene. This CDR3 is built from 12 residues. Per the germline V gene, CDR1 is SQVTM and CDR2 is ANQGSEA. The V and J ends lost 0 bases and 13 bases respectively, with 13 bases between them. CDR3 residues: CSVEEGRDQQFF. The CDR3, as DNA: TGCAGCGTTGAAGAAGGAAGGGATCAACAGTTCTTC.

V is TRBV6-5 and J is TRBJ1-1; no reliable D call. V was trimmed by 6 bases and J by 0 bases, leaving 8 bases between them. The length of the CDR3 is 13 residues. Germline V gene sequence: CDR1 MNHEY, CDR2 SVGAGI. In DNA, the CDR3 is TGTGCCAGCAGCCGGGAATTGAACACTGAAGCTTTCTTT. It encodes CASSRELNTEAFF.

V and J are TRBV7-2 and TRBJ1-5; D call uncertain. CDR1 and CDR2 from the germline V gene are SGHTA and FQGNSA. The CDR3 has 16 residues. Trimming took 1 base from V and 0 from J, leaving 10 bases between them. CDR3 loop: CASSLEGTYSNQPQHF. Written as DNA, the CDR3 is TGTGCCAGCAGCTTAGAGGGCACCTATAGCAATCAGCCCCAGCATTTT.

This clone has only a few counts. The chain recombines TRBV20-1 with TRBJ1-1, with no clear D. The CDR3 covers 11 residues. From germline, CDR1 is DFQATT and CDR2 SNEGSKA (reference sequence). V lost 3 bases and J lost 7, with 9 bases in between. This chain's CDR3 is CSASLRNEAFF. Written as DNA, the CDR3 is TGCAGTGCTAGTTTGCGAAATGAAGCTTTCTTT.

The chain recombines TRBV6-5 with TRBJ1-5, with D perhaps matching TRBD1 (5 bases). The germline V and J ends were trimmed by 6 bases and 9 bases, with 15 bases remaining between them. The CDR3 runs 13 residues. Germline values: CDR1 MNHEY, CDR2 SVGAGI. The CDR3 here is CASRPTGDRPQHF. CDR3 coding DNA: TGTGCCAGCAGGCCTACAGGAGACCGGCCCCAGCATTTT.

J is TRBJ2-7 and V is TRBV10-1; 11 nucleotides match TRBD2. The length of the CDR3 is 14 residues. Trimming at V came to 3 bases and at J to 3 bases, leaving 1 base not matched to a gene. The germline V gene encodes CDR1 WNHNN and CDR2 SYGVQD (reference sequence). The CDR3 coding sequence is TGCGCCAGCAGTGACGGGACTAGCGGCTACGAGCAGTACTTC. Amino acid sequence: CASSDGTSGYEQYF.

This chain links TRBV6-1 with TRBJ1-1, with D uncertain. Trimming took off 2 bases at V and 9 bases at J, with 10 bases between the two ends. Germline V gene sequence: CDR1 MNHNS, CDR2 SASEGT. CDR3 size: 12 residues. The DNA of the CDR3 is TGTGCCAGCAGTGAATTAAGATTCCAAGCTTTCTTT. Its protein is CASSELRFQAFF.

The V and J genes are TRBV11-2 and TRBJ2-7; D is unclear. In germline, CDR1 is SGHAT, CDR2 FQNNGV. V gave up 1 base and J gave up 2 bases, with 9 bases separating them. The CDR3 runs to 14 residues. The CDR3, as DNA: TGTGCCAGCAGCTTAGGGAGACGACCCTACGAGCAGTACTTC. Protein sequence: CASSLGRRPYEQYF.

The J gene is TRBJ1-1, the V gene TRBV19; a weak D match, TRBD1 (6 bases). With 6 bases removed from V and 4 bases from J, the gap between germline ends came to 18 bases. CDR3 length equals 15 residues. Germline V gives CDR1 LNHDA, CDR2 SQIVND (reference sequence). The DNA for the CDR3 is TGTGCCAGTAGACGAAAACAGGGCCCCGGCACTGAAGCTTTCTTT. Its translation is CASRRKQGPGTEAFF.